The 3 T cell receptor beta chains below all came from one sample that was sequenced in a study of CD8+ T cells in alopecia areata. As the sequencing template, cDNA was produced by extracting RNA and reverse transcribing it. Repertoires were generated with immunoSEQ multiplex PCR, while TCRdb's copy carries only in-frame clones and drops some. The profile shows around 250,000 clones, 67% of them singletons. The sample here was CD4+ T cells sorted from blood, taken at week 0. All receptors come from a human donor with alopecia areata.

This clone was detected only a few times. This chain joins TRBV7-9 and TRBJ2-5; 9 bases map to TRBD1. This CDR3 spans 15 amino acids. Trimming cost V 3 bases and J 2 bases; bases outside gene matches: 4. The germline CDR1 and CDR2 sequences are SEHNR and FQNEAQ (reference sequence). CDR3 bases: TGTGCCAGCAGCTTCGGGACAGGGATTCAAGAGACCCAGTACTTC. As protein: CASSFGTGIQETQYF.

In this sample, this clone turned up once. This sequence joins TRBV30 and TRBJ2-1, with 10 bases fitting TRBD1. With V trimmed by 5 bases and J by 7 bases, 2 bases remained unmatched. This CDR3 has 12 amino acids. Germline values: CDR1 GTSNPN, CDR2 SVGIG (reference sequence). Here the CDR3 reads CAWGDRGNEQFF. Here the CDR3 DNA reads TGTGCCTGGGGGGACAGGGGTAATGAGCAGTTCTTC. The complete variable domain, with remaining parts taken from reference TRBV30 and TRBJ2-1, reads SQTIHQWPATLVQPVGSPLSLECTVEGTSNPNLYWYRQAAGRGLQLLFYSVGIGQISSEVPQNLSASRPQDRQFILSSKKLLLSDSGFYLCAWGDRGNEQFFGPGTRLTVL.

The chain recombines TRBV7-8 with TRBJ2-7; 9 bases agree with TRBD2. CDR3 length equals 16 residues. Losses at the gene ends were 2 bases for V and 7 bases for J; bases not matched to a gene: 12. CDR1 is SGHVS, CDR2 FQNEAQ, per germline. Here the CDR3 DNA reads TGTGCCAGCAGCTTACGAGTTAGCGGGGGTAAAAGGGAGCAGTACTTC. Amino acid sequence: CASSLRVSGGKREQYF.